The 5 T cell receptor beta chains listed next were all sequenced from one sample in a study of metastatic and nonmetastatic thyroid tumors. Not a single patient had been given any form of treatment at any point before undergoing thyroid surgery. Using MiXCR, TCRdb re-called clones from the PCR reads. The top ten hold around 20% of the sample, which has 29,000 or so clones, 4% seen once. Sequencing was carried out using blood. The source is a female donor with papillary thyroid cancer or a benign thyroid nodule (not recorded which). Some clones in this sample may be carry-over from other donors' samples.

This clone was counted at least ten times. The chain employs TRBV3-1 and TRBJ2-5; D not resolved. Per the germline V gene, CDR1 is LGHDT and CDR2 is YNNKEL (reference sequence). The CDR3 covers 15 residues. Deletions cut 5 bases from V and 1 base from J, with 14 bases between. Here the CDR3 reads CASSFIGSTQETQYF. Written as DNA, the CDR3 is TGTGCCAGCAGCTTTATCGGATCGACCCAAGAGACCCAGTACTTC.

The chain joins TRBV6-2 or TRBV6-3 to TRBJ2-2; TRBD1 matches at 8 bases. This CDR3 is built from 17 residues. CDR1 MNHEY and CDR2 SVGEGT come from the germline V gene. V was pared by 6 bases and J by 2 bases, with 11 bases of the junction left unmatched. In DNA, the CDR3 is TGTGCCAGCAGACCCGGACAGGGACTCTTAAACACCGGGGAGCTGTTTTTT. This encodes CASRPGQGLLNTGELFF.

At least ten counts were recorded for this clone. The V gene is TRBV2, the J gene TRBJ1-5, with 9 bases aligning to TRBD1. The germline gives CDR1 SNHLY, CDR2 FYNNEI. The CDR3 has 15 amino acids. With 6 bases clipped from V and 6 bases from J, the junction kept 9 bases outside the gene matches. The CDR3 bases are TGTGCCAGCAGCCCGGACAGGGGAGCTCGTCAGCCCCAGCATTTT. This gives the protein CASSPDRGARQPQHF. Drawing the rest from reference TRBV2 and TRBJ1-5, the complete variable domain is EPEVTQTPSHQVTQMGQEVILRCVPISNHLYFYWYRQILGQKVEFLVSFYNNEISEKSEIFDDQFSVERPDGSNFTLKIRSTKLEDSAMYFCASSPDRGARQPQHFGDGTRLSIL.

This clone turned up a few times. The chain has TRBV27 and TRBJ2-5; the D gene is possibly TRBD2 (6 bases). Germline CDR1 MNHEY, CDR2 SMNVEV (reference sequence). This CDR3 contains 13 residues. V was pared by 5 bases and J by 2 bases, with 9 bases between. The CDR3 loop is CASSKRVQETQYF. The DNA for the CDR3 is TGTGCCAGCAGTAAGCGGGTGCAAGAGACCCAGTACTTC.

This clone is classed as medium-sized (0.01 to 0.1%). This chain joins TRBV28 and TRBJ2-7; D is undetermined. The germline V gene has CDR1 MDHEN and CDR2 SYDVKM. Trimming left V 3 bases short and J 2 bases short, with 11 bases between. The CDR3 totals 14 residues. The CDR3: CASSLSTNTYEQYF. The CDR3 bases are TGTGCCAGCAGTTTGAGTACCAATACCTACGAGCAGTACTTC. Full variable domain (rest looked up from reference TRBV28 and TRBJ2-7): DVKVTQSSRYLVKRTGEKVFLECVQDMDHENMFWYRQDPGLGLRLIYFSYDVKMKEKGDIPEGYSVSREKKERFSLILESASTNQTSMYLCASSLSTNTYEQYFGPGTRLTVT.